The 6 T cell receptor beta chains below were found in one sample sequenced in a study of OX40 agonist ivuxolimab in advanced cancers. Produced via immunoSEQ multiplex PCR; TCRdb's table is partial and in-frame only. The sample has tens of thousands of clones, 86% seen once. The sequencing here drew on CD4+ or CD8+ T cells sorted from blood, taken in a trial of the OX40 agonist ivuxolimab. The source of these receptors is an adult with an advanced solid tumor such as melanoma, head and neck, liver or kidney cancer.

The rearrangement links TRBV7-3 to TRBJ2-1; D gene unclear. The CDR3 spans 12 residues. CDR1 SGHTA and CDR2 FQGTGA come from the germline V gene. Trimming left V 5 bases short and J 5 bases short, with 7 bases between. The CDR3 DNA reads TGTGCCAGCAGCAACCCTAACAATGAGCAGTTCTTC. It translates to CASSNPNNEQFF.

The V gene is TRBV10-2, the J gene TRBJ2-7; D unclear. The CDR3 contains 15 residues. Trimming pared 0 bases from V and 0 bases from J, leaving 9 bases between. The germline V gene has CDR1 WSHSY and CDR2 SAAADI. CDR3 sequence (DNA): TGCGCCAGCAGTGAGTCGGGATCCGCCTCCTACGAGCAGTACTTC. The encoded protein is CASSESGSASYEQYF.

This chain connects TRBV11-1 to TRBJ1-1, with a weak D call TRBD1 (5 bases). Per the germline V gene, CDR1 is SGHAT and CDR2 is FQDESV (reference sequence). The V gene lost 4 bases and the J gene lost 13 bases, with 19 bases spanning the gap. CDR3 length equals 13 residues. The CDR3 nucleotides read TGTGCCAGCAGCTCTCGGGGCAGGCCCGCGGGTTTCTTT. It yields the protein CASSSRGRPAGFF.

The chain is built from TRBV4-1 and TRBJ1-4; a possible D gene is TRBD1 (5 bases). Germline V gene sequence: CDR1 MGHRA, CDR2 YSYEKL. The CDR3 has 17 residues. The V end was cut by 1 base, the J end by 5 bases, with 17 bases between. The CDR3 loop is CASSQVGAGRRNEKLFF. The CDR3 DNA reads TGCGCCAGCAGCCAAGTTGGGGCAGGGCGACGGAATGAAAAACTGTTTTTT.

The chain carries TRBV18 and TRBJ1-5; D is unresolved. Germline values: CDR1 KGHSH, CDR2 LQKENI. This CDR3 is built from 13 residues. V shed 6 bases and J shed 2 bases, with 8 bases lying between them. In nucleotides, the CDR3 is TGTGCCAGCTCCTCCGCGGGCAATCAGCCCCAGCATTTT. Translation gives CASSSAGNQPQHF.

The gene calls are TRBV27 and TRBJ1-6; 9 nucleotides line up with TRBD1. V shed 6 bases, J shed 8 bases, and the junction held 5 bases outside the gene matches. Germline V lookup: CDR1 MNHEY, CDR2 SMNVEV (reference sequence). The CDR3 contains 14 residues. Here the CDR3 DNA reads TGTGCCAGCAGGCCGGGACAGGGTTATTCACCCCTCCACTTT. It yields the protein CASRPGQGYSPLHF.